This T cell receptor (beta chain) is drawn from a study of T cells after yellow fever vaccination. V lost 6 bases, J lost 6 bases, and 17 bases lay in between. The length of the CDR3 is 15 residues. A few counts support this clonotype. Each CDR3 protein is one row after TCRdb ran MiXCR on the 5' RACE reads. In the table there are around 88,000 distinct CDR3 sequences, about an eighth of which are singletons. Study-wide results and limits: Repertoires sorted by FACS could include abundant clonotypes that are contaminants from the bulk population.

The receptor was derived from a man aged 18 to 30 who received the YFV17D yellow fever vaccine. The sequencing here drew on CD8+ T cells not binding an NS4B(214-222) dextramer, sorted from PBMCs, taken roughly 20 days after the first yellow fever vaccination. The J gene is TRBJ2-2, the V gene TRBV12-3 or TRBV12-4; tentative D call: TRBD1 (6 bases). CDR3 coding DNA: TGTGCCAGCAGCGAAGAGGGGGTTCTTCCCGGGGAGCTGTTTTTT. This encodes CASSEEGVLPGELFF.